A selection of T cell receptor beta chains follows, all from one sample in a study of cytomegalovirus exposure and HLA in healthy donors. Here immunoSEQ multiplex PCR was the method, and the copy in TCRdb shows in-frame clones only, minus some. The sample has about 100,000 clones; under 80% are singletons. Sequenced material: PBMCs. These receptors were obtained from a middle-aged man in good health and CMV-seropositive. Both conserved end residues are part of each CDR3. The D gene is left open where the match is weak. Expanded clones are given a class, and other clones once, few, many or no size at all.

clone size: -; J gene: TRBJ2-3; CDR3 length: 17; V gene: TRBV7-9; D gene: TRBD1; CDR3 DNA: TGTGCCAGCAGCCCCTATTTGGGACAGGGGGACACAGATACGCAGTATTTT; CDR3 protein: CASSPYLGQGDTDTQYF
clone size: -; J gene: TRBJ1-1; CDR3 length: 16; V gene: TRBV7-9; D gene: TRBD1; CDR3 DNA: TGTGCCAGCAGCTTATCCCAATTCGACAGGGGCGCTGAAGCTTTCTTT; CDR3 protein: CASSLSQFDRGAEAFF
clone size: -; J gene: TRBJ2-3; CDR3 length: 15; V gene: TRBV7-3; D gene: -; CDR3 DNA: TGTGCCAGCAGCCCACGGGGGTATGGCGCAGATACGCAGTATTTT; CDR3 protein: CASSPRGYGADTQYF
clone size: -; J gene: TRBJ1-2; CDR3 length: 15; V gene: TRBV6-1; D gene: -; CDR3 DNA: TGTGCCAGCACTGAGGGGAGGGGAGTAGGGTATGGCTACACCTTC; CDR3 protein: CASTEGRGVGYGYTF
clone size: once; J gene: TRBJ1-1; CDR3 length: 14; V gene: TRBV5-1; D gene: -; CDR3 DNA: TGCGCCAGCAGCCCTGGGGGGGTGCGGACTGAAGCTTTCTTT; CDR3 protein: CASSPGGVRTEAFF
clone size: -; J gene: TRBJ1-5; CDR3 length: 13; V gene: TRBV27; D gene: TRBD1; CDR3 DNA: TGTGCCAGCAGTTGGCAGGGGGACCAGCCCCAGCATTTT; CDR3 protein: CASSWQGDQPQHF
clone size: -; J gene: TRBJ2-1; CDR3 length: 15; V gene: TRBV11-3; D gene: TRBD1; CDR3 DNA: TGTGCCAGCAGCTTAGGGACAGGGGAATACAATGAGCAGTTCTTC; CDR3 protein: CASSLGTGEYNEQFF
clone size: -; J gene: TRBJ1-1; CDR3 length: 15; V gene: TRBV11-2; D gene: TRBD1; CDR3 DNA: TGTGCCAGCAGCTTACGAGGGACAGGGGTCACTGAAGCTTTCTTT; CDR3 protein: CASSLRGTGVTEAFF
clone size: -; J gene: TRBJ2-2; CDR3 length: 15; V gene: TRBV5-4; D gene: TRBD2; CDR3 DNA: TGTGCCAGCAGCTTGCTAGCGGGGGAGTCCGGGGAGCTGTTTTTT; CDR3 protein: CASSLLAGESGELFF
clone size: -; J gene: TRBJ2-5; CDR3 length: 17; V gene: TRBV4-1; D gene: TRBD2; CDR3 DNA: TGCGCCAGCAGCCGGGGACTAGCGGGAGGATTGGCAGAGACCCAGTACTTC; CDR3 protein: CASSRGLAGGLAETQYF
clone size: -; J gene: TRBJ1-2; CDR3 length: 13; V gene: TRBV11-2; D gene: -; CDR3 DNA: TGTGCCAGCAGCTTGTTTAGCGGCTATGGCTACACCTTC; CDR3 protein: CASSLFSGYGYTF
clone size: -; J gene: TRBJ2-2; CDR3 length: 13; V gene: TRBV7-2; D gene: TRBD1; CDR3 DNA: TGTGCCAGCAGCACAGGGGGCACCGGGGAGCTGTTTTTT; CDR3 protein: CASSTGGTGELFF
clone size: -; J gene: TRBJ1-4; CDR3 length: 15; V gene: TRBV11-3; D gene: -; CDR3 DNA: TGTGCCAGCAGCTTAGGGTCAGGGGAAGATGAAAAACTGTTTTTT; CDR3 protein: CASSLGSGEDEKLFF